These 17 T cell receptor beta chains originate from one sample sequenced in a study of blood T cell repertoires in COVID-19. The table came from immunoSEQ multiplex PCR; TCRdb's copy has only in-frame clones and leaves some out. This sample yields tens of thousands of clones, of which over 85% are seen a single time; approximately 16% belongs to the top ten. The sample consisted of peripheral blood. These receptors were collected from an elderly woman with active or convalescent COVID-19.

CDR3 DNA: TGTGCCAGCAGCCCTCAAGCACAGGTAAACGGAATCTACGAGCAGTACTTC. Translation: CASSPQAQVNGIYEQYF. V and J are TRBV9 and TRBJ2-7, with D tentatively TRBD1 (5 bases). CDR3 length: 17 residues. V gave up 4 bases and J gave up 3 bases, with 23 bases separating them. Germline CDR1 is SGDLS and CDR2 is YYNGEE.

The chain links TRBV11-2 to TRBJ1-2; D not certain. The CDR3 sequence is 8 residues long. Trimming took 4 bases from V and 14 from J, leaving 5 bases between them. Germline CDR1 and CDR2: SGHAT and FQNNGV. The chain's CDR3 is CASSSRTF. CDR3 bases: TGTGCCAGCAGCTCCCGTACCTTC.

This chain joins TRBV9 and TRBJ2-2; 9 bases line up with TRBD1. CDR3 size: 15 residues. Germline V CDR1 and CDR2: SGDLS, YYNGEE. V trimming: 0 bases; J trimming: 7 bases; junction bases outside the gene matches: 4. The CDR3 bases are TGTGCCAGCAGCGTAGCAGGACAGGGGCTCGGGGAGCTGTTTTTT. Translated, it gives CASSVAGQGLGELFF. The variable domain in full, completed from reference TRBV9 and TRBJ2-2, reads DSGVTQTPKHLITATGQRVTLRCSPRSGDLSVYWYQQSLDQGLQFLIQYYNGEERAKGNILERFSAQQFPDLHSELNLSSLELGDSALYFCASSVAGQGLGELFFGEGSRLTVL.

This clone was detected a few times. The V and J genes are TRBV5-1 and TRBJ1-3; 10 nucleotides line up with TRBD1. V was pared by 4 bases and J by 7 bases, with 14 bases of the junction left unmatched. This CDR3 comprises 17 residues. CDR1 and CDR2 (germline): SGHRS, YFSETQ. CDR3 bases: TGCGCCAGCAGCGGCCGCCCACCGGGACAGGGGAGGAACACCATATATTTT. Protein sequence: CASSGRPPGQGRNTIYF.

V gene TRBV10-2 combines with J gene TRBJ2-7; TRBD1 matches 8 bases. Germline values: CDR1 WSHSY, CDR2 SAAADI. The CDR3 has 14 residues. Trimming took 7 bases from V and 3 from J; bases not matched to a gene: 8. The CDR3 nucleotides read TGCGCCAGCACCCTTACAGGGGGAGGCTACGAGCAGTACTTC. This codes for CASTLTGGGYEQYF.

This chain links TRBV27 with TRBJ1-6; D remains ambiguous. V was cut by 8 bases and J by 0 bases, with 14 bases left in between. Germline V gene lookup returns CDR1 MNHEY and CDR2 SMNVEV (reference sequence). The CDR3 loop spans 16 amino acids. The DNA for the CDR3 is TGTGCCAGCGTCCGCCTCGGGAGCTCCTATAATTCACCCCTCCACTTT. Its protein product is CASVRLGSSYNSPLHF.

The rearrangement links TRBV6-6 to TRBJ1-2; possible D gene TRBD1, 6 bases. This CDR3 is 15 amino acids long. V gave up 2 bases and J gave up 2 bases, with 12 bases separating them. Germline V gene data show CDR1 as MNHNY and CDR2 as SVGAGI (reference sequence). CDR3: CASSYTTGVNYGYTF. The DNA for the CDR3 is TGTGCCAGCAGTTACACGACAGGCGTCAACTATGGCTACACCTTC.

This chain uses TRBV19 with TRBJ2-5, with 9 bases fitting TRBD2. The junction had 6 bases not matched to a gene; V was cut back by 5 bases and J by 5 bases. In germline, CDR1 is LNHDA, CDR2 SQIVND (reference sequence). This CDR3 region has 14 residues. CDR3 coding DNA: TGTGCCAGTAGTCCCTCGACTAGCGGCGAGACCCAGTACTTC. Residues: CASSPSTSGETQYF.

The genes are TRBV30 and TRBJ2-2; TRBD1 is a possible D gene (6 bases). The V and J ends lost 3 bases and 1 base respectively, with 9 bases between them. This CDR3 comprises 14 residues. Looked up from germline, CDR1 is GTSNPN and CDR2 is SVGIG (reference sequence). The CDR3 DNA is TGTGCCTGGAGGCGACAGGAGAACACCGGGGAGCTGTTTTTT. Residues: CAWRRQENTGELFF.

This clone was observed once. This rearrangement joins TRBV21-1 to TRBJ2-7; the tabulated D call, TRBD2, remains unverified against the DNA. TRBV21-1 is given as a pseudogene. The length of the CDR3 is 13 residues. The CDR3, as DNA: TGTGCCAAGCACCGGGTCAACTCCTACGAGCAGTACTTC. Residues: CAKHRVNSYEQYF.

The rearrangement uses TRBV6-6 and TRBJ2-7; 8 bases are shared with TRBD2. Germline CDR1 and CDR2: MNHNY and SVGAGI (reference sequence). The CDR3 loop spans 15 amino acids. J gave up 3 bases and V 5 bases, and 9 bases lay outside the gene matches. The CDR3 region has the DNA TGTGCCAGCAGTCGGGGGGGGGCACAGTACTACGAGCAGTACTTC. Translation: CASSRGGAQYYEQYF.

CDR3 sequence (DNA): TGTGCCAGCAGTATACAGGTTGGTTCACCCCTCCACTTT. Its protein is CASSIQVGSPLHF. The gene calls are TRBV12-3 or TRBV12-4 and TRBJ1-6, with a weak D call TRBD1 (5 bases). The CDR3 is made up of 13 amino acids. The V end was cut by 5 bases, the J end by 9 bases, with 11 bases between.

The chain links TRBV19 to TRBJ1-5, with D possibly matching TRBD1 (6 bases). The V end lost 7 bases, the J end lost 7 bases, and 17 bases lay between the germline ends. CDR3 length: 14 amino acids. CDR1 LNHDA and CDR2 SQIVND come from the germline V gene (reference sequence). The CDR3 DNA reads as TGTGCCAGTACGACCGACAGGCCGTCACAGCCCCAGCATTTT. Its translation is CASTTDRPSQPQHF.

The rearrangement uses TRBV6-5 and TRBJ1-5, with TRBD1 identical over 8 bases. Germline assignment: CDR1 MNHEY and CDR2 SVGAGI. The CDR3 is made up of 14 amino acids. The J segment lost 6 bases and the V segment lost 6 bases, leaving 7 bases of the junction unmatched. CDR3 amino acids: CASRGQGSGQPQHF. CDR3 sequence (DNA): TGTGCCAGCAGAGGACAGGGATCCGGTCAGCCCCAGCATTTT.

The chain joins TRBV28 to TRBJ2-1; 9 bases line up with TRBD1. The junction had 11 bases not matched to a gene; V was cut back by 6 bases and J by 5 bases. Germline-derived CDR1 and CDR2 are MDHEN and SYDVKM. The CDR3 runs to 16 residues. CDR3 sequence: CASSLTGTGLNNEQFF. CDR3 coding DNA: TGTGCCAGCAGCCTCACCGGGACAGGGTTAAACAATGAGCAGTTCTTC. The full variable domain, its missing parts supplied by reference TRBV28 and TRBJ2-1, is DVKVTQSSRYLVKRTGEKVFLECVQDMDHENMFWYRQDPGLGLRLIYFSYDVKMKEKGDIPEGYSVSREKKERFSLILESASTNQTSMYLCASSLTGTGLNNEQFFGPGTRLTVL.

The gene calls are TRBV19 and TRBJ1-2; D call uncertain. The CDR3 is made up of 16 amino acids. In germline, CDR1 is LNHDA, CDR2 SQIVND (reference sequence). Trimming stripped 10 bases from V and 0 bases from J, with 21 bases between. CDR3 nucleotides: TGTGCCACCCTGGAGGAGGGTTTAAGGGCTAACTATGGCTACACCTTC. It translates to CATLEEGLRANYGYTF.

The chain joins TRBV29-1 to TRBJ1-2; 7 positions agree with TRBD1. With V trimmed by 4 bases and J by 2 bases, 7 bases remained unmatched. This CDR3 is 14 amino acids long. Looked up from germline, CDR1 is SQVTM and CDR2 is ANQGSEA. The CDR3 loop reads CSVGPGQNNYGYTF. In DNA form, the CDR3 reads TGCAGCGTTGGACCGGGACAGAACAACTATGGCTACACCTTC. Together with reference TRBV29-1 and TRBJ1-2, the CDR3 gives the full variable domain: SAVISQKPSRDICQRGTSLTIQCQVDSQVTMMFWYRQQPGQSLTLIATANQGSEATYESGFVIDKFPISRPNLTFSTLTVSNMSPEDSSIYLCSVGPGQNNYGYTFGSGTRLTVV.